These T cell receptor beta chains were read from a single sample in a study of T cell responses to AZD1222 COVID-19 vaccine. Sequenced by immunoSEQ multiplex PCR; TCRdb stores in-frame clones only, minus some. The sample yields approximately 200,000 clones, about 94% seen once. Sequences were derived from peripheral blood, sampled 28 days after the second dose of the MenACWY control vaccine. Every receptor here comes from an adult who received the MenACWY meningococcal vaccine as a control. The CDR3 runs from the conserved cysteine through the conserved F or W. A D gene is named only where the DNA matches it firmly. Clone size is shown for a subset of rows, as once, few, many or a class of expanded clone.

-,TRBV7-9,TRBJ1-1,TRBD1,CASSATGAGTEAFF,TGTGCCAGCAGCGCTACAGGGGCAGGCACTGAAGCTTTCTTT
-,TRBV28,TRBJ1-5,-,CASSLAQALNQPQHF,-
-,TRBV7-3,TRBJ2-3,-,CASSGVGSTDTQYF,TGTGCCAGCTCAGGGGTGGGAAGCACAGATACGCAGTATTTT
-,TRBV5-1,TRBJ2-7,TRBD1,CASSLLQGAGEQYF,TGCGCCAGCAGCTTGTTACAGGGGGCGGGAGAGCAGTACTTC
-,TRBV5-1,TRBJ1-1,TRBD1,CASSSRGQLAKAFF,TGCGCCAGCAGCTCCAGGGGGCAACTCGCTAAAGCTTTCTTT
-,TRBV28,TRBJ1-2,-,CASSSPDRTAGGYTF,TGTGCCAGCAGTTCACCCGACAGGACCGCAGGCGGCTACACCTTC
once,TRBV2,TRBJ1-2,TRBD1,CASRRDRGSVDGYTF,TGTGCCAGCAGGCGGGACAGGGGGTCTGTTGATGGCTACACCTTC
-,TRBV14,TRBJ2-7,TRBD1,CASSQGDRRYEQYF,TGTGCCAGCAGCCAAGGGGACAGAAGATACGAGCAGTACTTC
-,TRBV9,TRBJ2-5,-,CASSVGGAQETQYF,TGTGCCAGCAGCGTAGGGGGGGCCCAAGAGACCCAGTACTTC
once,TRBV5-4,TRBJ1-1,-,CASSLRRDLPTEAFF,TGTGCCAGCAGCCTCAGGAGGGATCTCCCAACCGAAGCTTTCTTT
-,TRBV30,TRBJ1-5,-,CAWSSRSRSNQPQHF,TGTGCCTGGAGTTCCCGGAGCAGGAGCAATCAGCCCCAGCATTTT
-,TRBV7-8,TRBJ1-1,-,CASSPLYSAEAFF,TGTGCCAGCAGCCCACTTTACTCGGCTGAAGCTTTCTTT
-,TRBV27,TRBJ2-7,-,CASSLASPDEQYF,TGTGCCAGCAGTTTAGCCTCCCCGGACGAGCAGTACTTC
many,TRBV6-4,TRBJ2-2,-,CASSDSAGTGELFF,TGTGCCAGCAGTGACTCGGCGGGGACCGGGGAGCTGTTTTTT
-,TRBV4-3,TRBJ2-2,-,CASSSTRDFNTGELFF,TGCGCCAGCAGCTCGACCCGGGACTTCAACACCGGGGAGCTGTTTTTT
-,TRBV5-5,TRBJ1-2,TRBD1,CASSLGARQGSYGYTF,TGTGCCAGCAGCTTGGGAGCAAGACAGGGGAGCTATGGCTACACCTTC
-,TRBV11-2,TRBJ1-1,TRBD1,CASSLGTGVTEAFF,TGTGCCAGCAGCTTAGGGACAGGGGTCACTGAAGCTTTCTTT
-,TRBV12-3/TRBV12-4,TRBJ1-5,-,CASSPDRNQPQHF,TGTGCCAGCAGTCCTGACAGAAATCAGCCCCAGCATTTT
once,TRBV30,TRBJ1-6,-,CAWSPISGAVGNSPLHF,TGTGCCTGGAGTCCCATCTCCGGGGCCGTAGGAAATTCACCCCTCCACTTT
-,TRBV7-2,TRBJ2-1,TRBD1,CASSYPGQGAGTEGNEQFF,TGTGCCAGCAGCTACCCGGGACAGGGGGCGGGGACGGAGGGGAATGAGCAGTTCTTC
-,TRBV28,TRBJ1-2,-,CASTLGQYTNYGYTF,TGTGCCAGCACCCTTGGACAGTATACTAACTATGGCTACACCTTC
once,TRBV5-4,TRBJ2-3,TRBD2,CASSLGGGRGADTQYF,TGTGCCAGCAGCTTGGGAGGCGGGAGAGGGGCAGATACGCAGTATTTT
once,TRBV19,TRBJ2-1,TRBD2,CASGRAQYTNEQFF,TGTGCCAGTGGGAGGGCCCAGTATACGAATGAGCAGTTCTTC
-,TRBV19,TRBJ1-1,-,CASIRTEGRGMNTEAFF,TGTGCCAGTATTCGGACGGAAGGCCGGGGGATGAACACTGAAGCTTTCTTT
-,TRBV6-5,TRBJ1-3,-,CASSQDRAGNTIYF,TGTGCCAGCAGCCAGGACAGAGCAGGAAACACCATATATTTT
-,TRBV19,TRBJ1-1,TRBD1,CASRSGQGKTEAFF,TGTGCCAGTAGGTCGGGACAGGGTAAAACTGAAGCTTTCTTT
-,TRBV25-1,TRBJ2-2,-,CASSEPGANTGELFF,TGTGCCAGCAGTGAACCAGGCGCGAACACCGGGGAGCTGTTTTTT
few,TRBV9,TRBJ1-6,-,CASTSGPNSPLHF,TGTGCCAGCACATCGGGACCAAATTCACCCCTCCACTTT
-,TRBV6-4,TRBJ1-6,-,CASSRTANNSPLHF,TGTGCCAGCAGTCGGACAGCAAATAATTCACCCCTCCACTTT
-,TRBV27,TRBJ2-1,-,CASSLLKGHLGEQFF,TGTGCCAGCAGTTTATTAAAGGGACACCTGGGTGAGCAGTTCTTC
-,TRBV3-1/TRBV3-2,TRBJ2-2,TRBD1,CASSQPTGGSTGELFF,TGTGCCAGCAGCCAGCCAACAGGGGGGAGCACCGGGGAGCTGTTTTTT
once,TRBV3-1/TRBV3-2,TRBJ1-6,-,CASSQGQVYNSPLHF,TGTGCCAGCAGCCAAGGACAGGTGTATAATTCACCCCTCCACTTT
-,TRBV6-5,TRBJ1-2,-,CASTLDLSRGYTF,TGTGCCAGCACCTTGGACCTGAGTAGAGGCTACACCTTC
-,TRBV6-8,TRBJ1-4,-,CASSSLGPPNEKLFF,TGTGCCAGCAGTTCCCTCGGTCCACCTAATGAAAAACTGTTTTTT
-,TRBV28,TRBJ2-7,TRBD2,CASSRWTSGRPLGFHEQYF,TGTGCCAGCAGTCGTTGGACTAGCGGGAGACCTCTGGGGTTCCACGAGCAGTACTTC
-,TRBV27,TRBJ2-5,-,CASSPGSRQETQYF,TGTGCCAGCAGCCCGGGGAGTCGACAAGAGACCCAGTACTTC
-,TRBV30,TRBJ2-4,-,CAWSVDKRGNIQYF,TGTGCCTGGAGTGTAGACAAGAGGGGAAACATTCAGTACTTC
-,TRBV18,TRBJ2-5,TRBD1,CASSPVDRGETQYF,TGTGCCAGCTCACCCGTCGACAGGGGAGAGACCCAGTACTTC
-,TRBV18,TRBJ2-7,-,CASSRTGGDSYEQYF,TGTGCCAGCTCACGGACTGGCGGGGACTCCTACGAGCAGTACTTC
-,TRBV9,TRBJ2-1,TRBD2,CASSRLAGVLDEQFF,TGTGCCAGCAGCCGACTAGCGGGAGTCTTGGATGAGCAGTTCTTC
few,TRBV27,TRBJ1-6,-,CASSLSQQGSSPLHF,TGTGCCAGCAGTTTATCCCAACAGGGTAGTTCACCCCTCCACTTT
-,TRBV7-8,TRBJ1-3,-,CASSPGWSSGNTIYF,TGTGCCAGCAGCCCCGGGTGGTCCTCTGGAAACACCATATATTTT
-,TRBV21-1,TRBJ1-3,-,CASGYGNTIYF,TGTGCCAGCGGATATGGAAACACCATATATTTT
-,TRBV11-2,TRBJ2-3,-,CASSLAGEKDTQYF,TGTGCCAGCAGCTTAGCGGGGGAGAAAGATACGCAGTATTTT
-,TRBV5-5,TRBJ1-4,TRBD1,CASSSGGEKLFF,TGTGCCAGCAGCTCAGGGGGGGAAAAACTGTTTTTT
-,TRBV6-5,TRBJ2-5,TRBD2,CASSYTGTSGMETQYF,TGTGCCAGCAGTTACACCGGGACTAGCGGGATGGAGACCCAGTACTTC
-,TRBV10-2,TRBJ1-6,-,CASRRQNRSYNSPLHF,TGCGCCAGCAGACGACAGAACCGATCCTATAATTCACCCCTCCACTTT